These T cell receptor beta chains were read from a single sample in a study of T cell changes during pregnancy in multiple sclerosis. Measured with immunoSEQ multiplex PCR; TCRdb has only the in-frame clones, and not every one. The data contain around 100,000 clones, about nine tenths of them singletons. This material consisted of peripheral blood, taken after pregnancy. These TCRs come from a female donor with multiple sclerosis, enrolled in a pregnancy study. CDR3s leave out the opening cysteine and the closing phenylalanine or tryptophan. Fields, in order: J gene, V gene, CDR3 length, D gene, CDR3 protein. D genes are given only for firm matches.

TRBJ2-3	TRBV4-1	14	TRBD2	ASSEDAGLAGDTQY
TRBJ2-1	TRBV7-9	14	TRBD2	ASSLVAGGPYNEQF
TRBJ2-1	TRBV7-9	13	TRBD1	ASSGNRGTYNEQF
TRBJ2-3	TRBV6-5	12	-	ASTRTVNTDTQY
TRBJ1-1	TRBV13	12	-	ASSLDFGSTEAF
TRBJ2-5	TRBV5-4	12	TRBD1	ASSQGQGEETQY
TRBJ1-1	TRBV5-1	13	-	ASSQLGGTLSYAF
TRBJ1-5	TRBV7-9	10	-	ASSAGGQPQH
TRBJ2-1	TRBV13	12	TRBD1	ASSSRDSSNEQF
TRBJ2-3	TRBV19	12	TRBD2	ASSWTSGADTQY
TRBJ1-6	TRBV13	13	-	ASSPWGEGNSPLH
TRBJ1-3	TRBV29-1	11	TRBD1	SVGTGSGNTIY
TRBJ1-4	TRBV5-4	12	-	ASSQDRYNEKLF
TRBJ1-1	TRBV6-1	12	-	ASSEVTYGSEAF
TRBJ2-2	TRBV6-1	12	TRBD2	ASRGREDTGELF
TRBJ2-2	TRBV7-2	12	-	ASSLVVGAGELF
TRBJ1-2	TRBV6-1	10	-	ASYHTNYGYT
TRBJ2-7	TRBV9	15	-	ASSFRRDRGTVHEQY
TRBJ2-2	TRBV30	12	TRBD1	AWSRTGKAGELF
TRBJ2-7	TRBV7-9	11	TRBD1	ASSLGQGTEQY